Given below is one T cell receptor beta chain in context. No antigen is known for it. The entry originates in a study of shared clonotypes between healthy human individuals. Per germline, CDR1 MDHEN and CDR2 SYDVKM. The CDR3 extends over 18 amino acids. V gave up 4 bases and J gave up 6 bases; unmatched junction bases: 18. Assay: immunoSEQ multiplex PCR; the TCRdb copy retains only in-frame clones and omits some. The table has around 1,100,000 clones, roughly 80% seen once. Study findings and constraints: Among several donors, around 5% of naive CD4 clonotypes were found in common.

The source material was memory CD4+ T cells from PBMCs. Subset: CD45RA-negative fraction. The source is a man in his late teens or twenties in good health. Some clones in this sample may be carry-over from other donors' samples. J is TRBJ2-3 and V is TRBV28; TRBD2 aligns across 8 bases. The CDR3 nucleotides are TGTGCCAGCAGTTCCCGTGGTTGGCTAGCGGGTAATTTGGATACGCAGTATTTT. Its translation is CASSSRGWLAGNLDTQYF.